Detailed here is one T cell receptor (beta chain). Its antigen remains unidentified. This entry is derived from a study of glioma-infiltrating T cells. Study-wide findings and caveats: Tissue and blood shared very few CDR3 sequences.

TCR alpha and beta CDR3 regions were amplified from RNA using iRepertoire nested multiplex PCR. One entry per CDR3 protein results from TCRdb running MiXCR on the multiplex PCR reads. The data show under 150,000 distinct CDR3 sequences, about 22% seen once. Trimming removed 0 bases at V and 2 bases at J, with 11 bases between. The CDR3 is made up of 16 amino acids. CDR1 and CDR2 from the germline V gene are LGHDT and YNNKEL (reference sequence). The chain uses TRBV3-1 and TRBJ2-1, with no clear D. Input material: glioma tissue, nonneoplastic brain tissue, or PBMCs (not recorded which). The TCR comes from a human donor with low-grade glioma or glioblastoma, undergoing nonglioma brain surgery, or in good health (not recorded which). The CDR3 nucleotides read TGTGCCAGCAGCCAAGATAGCTTCTCTGCCTACAATGAGCAGTTCTTC. Residues: CASSQDSFSAYNEQFF.